The 18 T cell receptor beta chains in this list originate from one sample, sequenced in a study of T-cell reconstitution after alpha-beta-depleted transplantation in children. Unique molecular identifiers were incorporated when the TCRbeta library was constructed. TCRdb fed the PCR reads into MiXCR, producing one record per CDR3 protein. The table shows approximately 82,000 distinct CDR3 sequences, with less than 20% occurring only once. Sequenced material: PBMCs, mostly from graft donor cells, taken 180 days after TCRalphabeta/CD19-depleted stem cell transplant. These receptors all come from a male patient between 2 and 15 years old who had a stem cell transplant for acute lymphoblastic leukemia, so the T cells may come from the graft donor.

This clonotype showed up many times. The rearrangement joins TRBV20-1 to TRBJ1-5; TRBD1 matches at 7 bases. Germline CDR1 reads DFQATT; CDR2 reads SNEGSKA (reference sequence). This CDR3 has 14 amino acids. J was trimmed by 0 bases and V by 3 bases; bases with no gene match: 2. This chain's CDR3 is CSARGQLSNQPQHF. The CDR3 DNA reads TGCAGTGCTAGGGGACAGCTTAGCAATCAGCCCCAGCATTTT.

This clonotype was found many times. The chain combines TRBV7-9 with TRBJ2-5, with 8 bases aligning to TRBD2. The J segment lost 6 bases and the V segment lost 4 bases, leaving 7 bases of the junction unmatched. This CDR3 spans 14 amino acids. CDR1 SEHNR and CDR2 FQNEAQ come from the germline V gene (reference sequence). CDR3 protein: CASSSPGGAQTQYF. CDR3 nucleotide sequence: TGTGCCAGCAGCTCCCCGGGGGGGGCGCAGACCCAGTACTTC.

V usage is TRBV7-2 and J usage is TRBJ1-5; 7 nucleotides align to TRBD1. V lost 5 bases, J lost 5 bases, and 3 bases stayed unmatched. CDR3 length: 13 residues. The germline V gene has CDR1 SGHTA and CDR2 FQGNSA. CDR3 nucleotides: TGTGCCAGCAGCCGACAGGGAGATCAGCCCCAGCATTTT. Its translation: CASSRQGDQPQHF.

Ten or more counts support this clonotype. This chain links TRBV20-1 with TRBJ1-1; D is unresolved. Trimming removed 6 bases from V and 11 bases from J, with 19 bases in between. This CDR3 spans 12 amino acids. CDR1 is DFQATT and CDR2 is SNEGSKA in the germline V gene (reference sequence). The CDR3 sequence: CSAPVTSGWAFF. The CDR3 DNA reads TGCAGTGCGCCCGTGACCTCCGGTTGGGCTTTCTTT.

The chain is built from TRBV7-8 and TRBJ2-5; 10 positions match TRBD2. This CDR3 has 16 amino acids. V trimming: 3 bases; J trimming: 1 base; junction bases outside the gene matches: 5. The germline V gene has CDR1 SGHVS and CDR2 FQNEAQ. The CDR3 region has the DNA TGTGCCAGCAGCTTCCCTAGCGGGGGATTCCAAGAGACCCAGTACTTC. This gives the protein CASSFPSGGFQETQYF. Together with reference TRBV7-8 and TRBJ2-5, the CDR3 gives the full variable domain: GAGVSQSPRYKVAKRGQDVALRCDPISGHVSLFWYQQALGQGPEFLTYFQNEAQLDKSGLPSDRFFAERPEGSVSTLKIQRTQQEDSAVYLCASSFPSGGFQETQYFGPGTRLLVL.

In this sample, this clonotype turned up a few times. The chain combines TRBV20-1 with TRBJ2-1; D unresolved. In germline, CDR1 is DFQATT, CDR2 SNEGSKA (reference sequence). CDR3 length equals 15 residues. V shed 8 bases and J shed 0 bases, with 17 bases lying between them. CDR3 loop: CSPPHHGNSYNEQFF. In DNA, the CDR3 is TGCAGTCCCCCCCACCACGGCAACTCCTACAATGAGCAGTTCTTC.

The table lists this clonotype with a few counts. The V gene is TRBV7-9, the J gene TRBJ2-7; D uncertain. V gave up 4 bases and J gave up 0 bases, with 13 bases separating them. Germline V CDR1 and CDR2: SEHNR, FQNEAQ (reference sequence). CDR3 length: 15 residues. The CDR3 nucleotides are TGTGCCAGCAGCTCCCCCGGACCGTTCTCCTACGAGCAGTACTTC. This gives the protein CASSSPGPFSYEQYF.

This clonotype has a count of ten or more. This chain's CDR3 is CASSWSDTIYF. The CDR3, as DNA: TGTGCCAGCAGTTGGAGTGACACCATATATTTT. This chain uses TRBV12-3 or TRBV12-4 with TRBJ1-3, with D uncertain. The CDR3 loop spans 11 amino acids. The germline V and J ends were trimmed by 4 bases and 8 bases, with 6 bases remaining between them.

Details on this clonotype: A much larger clone differs from this one at a single base, so this may be a read error. The rearrangement links TRBV20-1 to TRBJ2-1; D uncertain. This CDR3 contains 16 residues. The germline V gene has CDR1 DFQATT and CDR2 SNEGSKA (reference sequence). The chain's CDR3 is CCASGRKKSSYNEQFF. In DNA, the CDR3 is TGCTGTGCTAGTGGACGGAAGAAGAGCTCCTACAATGAGCAGTTCTTC.

The genes are TRBV5-1 and TRBJ2-2, with D possibly TRBD1 on 5 matching bases. Germline loops: CDR1 SGHRS, CDR2 YFSETQ. The CDR3 has 13 residues. Trimming took 3 bases from V and 7 from J, leaving 10 bases between them. CDR3 residues: CASSSQGIGELFF. CDR3 coding DNA: TGCGCCAGCAGCTCTCAGGGTATCGGGGAGCTGTTTTTT. Using reference TRBV5-1 and TRBJ2-2 for the parts outside the CDR3, the full variable domain is KAGVTQTPRYLIKTRGQQVTLSCSPISGHRSVSWYQQTPGQGLQFLFEYFSETQRNKGNFPGRFSGRQFSNSRSEMNVSTLELGDSALYLCASSSQGIGELFFGEGSRLTVL.

This clonotype was observed a few times. The CDR3 reads CASSQSDQPQHF. The CDR3 region has the DNA TGTGCCAGCAGCCAATCGGACCAGCCCCAGCATTTT. The V gene is TRBV3-1, the J gene TRBJ1-5, with D unclear. There are 12 residues in the CDR3. V was cut by 2 bases and J by 7 bases, with 6 bases left in between. The germline gives CDR1 LGHDT, CDR2 YNNKEL (reference sequence).

V gene TRBV7-9 combines with J gene TRBJ1-5; perhaps TRBD1 as D (5 bases). The ends were cut back, 2 bases at V and 4 bases at J, with 12 bases in the middle. From germline, CDR1 is SEHNR and CDR2 FQNEAQ (reference sequence). This CDR3 has 15 amino acids. This chain's CDR3 is CASSLSGGHNQPQHF. CDR3 DNA: TGTGCCAGCAGCTTATCGGGAGGACATAATCAGCCCCAGCATTTT.

The chain couples TRBV7-2 to TRBJ1-3, with TRBD1 as a possible D gene (6 bases). Between the trimmed V and J ends, which lost 5 bases and 0 bases, there was a span of 11 bases. This CDR3 has 15 amino acids. Germline V gene lookup returns CDR1 SGHTA and CDR2 FQGNSA. The CDR3 DNA is TGTGCCAGCAGCACCGGACAGAGCTCTGGAAACACCATATATTTT. Encoded protein: CASSTGQSSGNTIYF.

This clonotype showed up just a few times. This chain's CDR3 is CASSQATGTFYYEQYF. The CDR3 nucleotides read TGCGCCAGCAGCCAGGCAACCGGGACTTTCTACTACGAGCAGTACTTC. The chain combines TRBV4-1 with TRBJ2-7; maybe TRBD2 (6 bases). Trimming removed 3 bases from V and 3 bases from J, with 18 bases in between. Looked up from germline, CDR1 is MGHRA and CDR2 is YSYEKL. The CDR3 contains 16 residues.

This clonotype was seen a handful of times. CDR3 in amino acids: CSVSSGTGEKPQHF. The CDR3 bases are TGCAGCGTTTCCTCCGGGACAGGGGAGAAGCCCCAGCATTTT. The chain has TRBV29-1 and TRBJ1-5; 10 bases map to TRBD1. The CDR3 extends over 14 amino acids. The J segment lost 8 bases and the V segment lost 5 bases, leaving 9 bases of the junction unmatched. Germline CDR1 is SQVTM and CDR2 is ANQGSEA.

This clonotype showed up just a few times. This rearrangement joins TRBV20-1 to TRBJ2-7, with 7 bases that match TRBD2. The CDR3 consists of 13 residues. The junction had 13 bases not matched to a gene; V was cut back by 5 bases and J by 9 bases. Germline CDR1 is DFQATT and CDR2 is SNEGSKA (reference sequence). In DNA form, the CDR3 reads TGCAGTGCTGGGGGGGACGGCGTCCCGTTGCAGTACTTC. This gives the protein CSAGGDGVPLQYF.

Only a few counts were recorded for this clonotype. This chain joins TRBV12-3 or TRBV12-4 and TRBJ1-5; D gene uncertain. The CDR3 has 16 amino acids. The V and J ends lost 2 bases and 9 bases respectively, with 20 bases between them. CDR3 loop: CASSLSGSGYGRPQHF. The CDR3 region has the DNA TGTGCCAGCAGTTTATCGGGGTCGGGGTACGGACGGCCCCAGCATTTT.

This clonotype was seen repeatedly, ten times or more. The chain's CDR3 is CASSPRGNQPQHF. As DNA, the CDR3 is TGTGCCAGCAGTCCGAGGGGCAATCAGCCCCAGCATTTT. This sequence joins TRBV5-6 and TRBJ1-5, with D unclear. CDR1 and CDR2 from the germline V gene are SGHDT and YYEEEE. V shed 5 bases and J shed 2 bases, with 8 bases lying between them. The CDR3 runs 13 residues.